The text below deals with one T cell receptor beta chain. The table lists this clonotype with a few counts. Its cognate antigen has yet to be identified. The record has no base qualities; no much larger clone is one base away. This entry belongs to a study of vaccination and CD4 T cells after COVID-19 (dated by TCRdb to 2022 to 2024). Regarding the research as a whole: Every convalescent patient had a positive nasal swab PCR test for SARS-CoV-2, with mild disease in 8 to 10 patients and severe disease in one. The time from the second vaccine dose to post-vaccine blood sampling had a median of around 72 days and ranged from roughly 12 to 241 days. In control cultures, a CEFX viral epitope pool was used as positive control, an HIV-1 Nef peptide pool was used as negative control, or no peptide was added. Post-COVID blood samples were collected from convalescent patients a median of around 100 days after diagnosis, with a range of roughly 30 to 170 days. In 10 COVID-19 convalescent patients and 4 infection-naive healthy vaccine recipients, the spike-specific CD4+ TCR repertoire before mRNA vaccination was compared with the repertoire after mRNA vaccination. Culture stimuli were overlapping spike peptide pools from SARS-CoV-2 and from the common cold coronaviruses HCoV-NL63, HCoV-OC43 and HCoV-229E. Six males and four females were included in the convalescent cohort, with two Hispanic individuals, seven Caucasians, two Asians and one multiracial person represented. Each participant got two doses of either the Pfizer-BioNTech BNT162b2 vaccine (n=8) or the Moderna mRNA-1273 vaccine (n=2). On the study overall, not on this receptor specifically: Nearly all vaccine-specific clones in convalescent patients (304 of 307) were mono-reactive for SARS-CoV-2 spike rather than cross-reactive with common cold coronaviruses. Among convalescent patients, a median about 86% of the SARS-CoV-2-reactive clones seen after vaccination appeared only after vaccination, which suggests priming specific to the vaccine. The number of convalescent patients in the study was relatively small, and the study did not examine early timepoints following natural infection. The median number of SARS-CoV-2-reactive clonotypes rose from under 25 after infection to roughly 38 after vaccination, but the change was not significant.

V and J are trimmed by 6 bases and 6 bases, and the gene matches miss 7 bases of the junction. Its CDR3 holds 12 amino acids, cysteine through phenylalanine. Just the 36-base CDR3 DNA is kept, in frame starting at base 1. The germline V gene (reference sequence) provides CDR1 DFQATT and CDR2 SNEGSKA. The treatment or condition label for this specimen denotes: approximately 11-day PBMC culture with coronavirus spike peptide pools or control peptides (ViraFEST assay). To expand antigen-specific T cells with peptide pools and then pick out the expanded clonotypes through TCR sequencing, the study relied on the ViraFEST assay. The convalescent patients' positive SARS-CoV-2 PCR tests were from March to December 2020, which was before the Alpha, Beta and Delta variants emerged in the United States. Each well held fewer than 2.5 million PBMCs cultured with approximately 9.1 ug/ml peptide pools in IMDM containing around 5% human AB serum and approximately 10 IU/ml IL-2. On days 3 and 7, half of the culture medium was replaced with fresh IL-2-containing medium. After approximately eleven days of culture, CD4+ T cells were isolated by negative selection with the EasySep CD4+ T cell isolation kit. PBMCs were separated from whole blood using Ficoll-Paque Plus gradient centrifugation and then either used fresh or cryopreserved at -140C. In general, triplicate wells were set up for every culture condition.

The library was prepared using PCR. At the Johns Hopkins FTIC core, DNA from the cultured CD4+ T cells underwent TCR sequencing with the Oncomine TCR Beta short-read assay. The QIAamp micro DNA kit was used to extract genomic DNA from the cultured CD4+ T cells. Oncomine TCR Beta libraries made from cultured CD4+ T cells were pooled using unique dual indexes and sequenced on an Illumina iSeq 100. The authors' analysis ran thus. Non-productive sequences were removed, and CDR3s not starting with C, not ending with F or W, or shorter than 7 amino acids were discarded. The MANAFEST web application was used to identify antigen-specific clonotypes by comparing peptide-stimulated wells against reference wells and other culture wells. An FDR below 0.05, an odds ratio above 5, and a productive frequency above 0.1% in at least two of three replicate wells were required for clones to be considered positive. Clonotypes that were significantly expanded in both SARS-CoV-2 spike wells and at least one common cold coronavirus spike condition were defined as cross-reactive. Similarity between CDR3 sequences was evaluated in R version 3.6.1 using Levenshtein distances (stringdist) and unrooted phylogenetic trees (ape). TCRdb passed the public sequencing reads through fastp at Q25 and MiXCR, retaining productive beta sequences. Every CDR3 protein is listed once, alongside the most common genes and DNA of its rows. The V and J calls were not made by the authors but by TCRdb's processing. This sample gives over 20,000 distinct CDR3 sequences in total; approximately 48% of them show up just once. Together, the top ten hold around 5.5% of the sample.

The receptor comes from a human donor who had recovered from COVID-19. Input material: CD4+ T cells from blood, cultured in vitro. The sequence links TRBV20-1 to TRBJ1-2; 7 central bases correspond to TRBD1. The CDR3 region reads CSAPRDSNGYTF. The sequenced DNA: TGCAGTGCCCCCCGGGACAGCAATGGCTACACCTTC.